The 17 T cell receptor beta chains below all came from one sample that was sequenced in a study of cytomegalovirus exposure and HLA in healthy donors (dated by TCRdb to 2016 to 2017). Libraries were constructed by the immunoSEQ multiplex PCR assay. What TCRdb holds here is the immuneACCESS table cut down to in-frame rearrangements. Part of the clones is not present; checked against another copy, under half of the missing clones reflect an unresolved V gene, and the others are unexplained. The sample has more than 150,000 clones on record, about 80% of them singletons. Roughly 7% of the sample goes to the ten largest clones. The sample comprised PBMCs. The receptors derive from a man aged 18 to 29 in good health and CMV-seropositive.

The chain couples TRBV7-9 to TRBJ2-2, with 10 positions matching TRBD1. This CDR3 comprises 16 residues. The J segment lost 4 bases and the V segment lost 5 bases, leaving 7 bases of the junction unmatched. Germline lookup yields CDR1 SEHNR and CDR2 FQNEAQ (reference sequence). Here the CDR3 DNA reads TGTGCCAGCAGCCCCGGGACAGGGGAAAGCACCGGGGAGCTGTTTTTT. Residues: CASSPGTGESTGELFF.

The J gene is TRBJ2-1, the V gene TRBV4-3, with D possibly matching TRBD1 (6 bases). Germline CDR1 is LGHNA and CDR2 is YSLEER. The germline V and J ends were trimmed by 2 bases and 10 bases, with 15 bases remaining between them. The CDR3 runs to 14 residues. The CDR3 sequence is CASSQTRQVGEQFF. The CDR3 bases are TGCGCCAGCAGCCAAACCAGACAGGTAGGAGAGCAGTTCTTC.

The V gene is TRBV6-5, the J gene TRBJ2-7; tentative D call: TRBD1 (6 bases). CDR3 length equals 14 residues. Germline loops: CDR1 MNHEY, CDR2 SVGAGI. The V end lost 5 bases, the J end lost 2 bases, and 13 bases lay between the germline ends. The CDR3 spells CASSTGPNPYEQYF. The CDR3 DNA reads as TGTGCCAGCAGTACAGGGCCAAACCCCTACGAGCAGTACTTC.

The CDR3 sequence is CASSSVQGGNQPQHF. The CDR3 nucleotides are TGTGCCAGTTCCTCCGTACAGGGCGGTAATCAGCCCCAGCATTTT. The chain carries TRBV6-6 and TRBJ1-5; D is possibly TRBD1 (6 bases). There are 15 residues in the CDR3. Germline lookup yields CDR1 MNHNY and CDR2 SVGAGI (reference sequence). Trimming removed 9 bases from V and 4 bases from J, with 19 bases in between.

The chain uses TRBV29-1 and TRBJ2-7, with D possibly TRBD2 on 6 matching bases. Germline V CDR1 and CDR2: SQVTM, ANQGSEA. CDR3 size: 14 residues. The V gene lost 7 bases and the J gene lost 2 bases, with 18 bases spanning the gap. The CDR3 DNA follows: TGCAGCGCGGGTGGCGGGACCCCCACCTACGAGCAGTACTTC. This encodes CSAGGGTPTYEQYF.

This clone was recorded a few times. The CDR3 DNA reads as TGTGCCAGCAGCGGGGGGGCCGAGCAGTACTTC. Its translation is CASSGGAEQYF. This rearrangement joins TRBV13 to TRBJ2-7, with a weak D call TRBD2 (7 bases). This CDR3 region has 11 residues. The V and J ends lost 5 bases and 6 bases respectively, with 8 bases between them. The germline V gene has CDR1 PRHDT and CDR2 FYEKMQ (reference sequence).

This clone was detected only once. This chain uses TRBV6-1 with TRBJ1-1, with D perhaps TRBD1 (5 bases). This CDR3 spans 17 amino acids. Trimming stripped 1 base from V and 1 base from J, with 16 bases between. Per germline, CDR1 MNHNS and CDR2 SASEGT. Here the CDR3 DNA reads TGTGCCAGCAGTGAAGTGTTGGGGCCAATCGGGAACACTGAAGCTTTCTTT. Encoded protein: CASSEVLGPIGNTEAFF.

V usage is TRBV5-4 and J usage is TRBJ2-1, with 15 bases lining up with TRBD2. The V segment lost 3 bases and the J segment 9 bases; nucleotides outside the gene matches: 7. From germline, CDR1 is SGHNT and CDR2 YYREEE (reference sequence). The CDR3 sequence is 16 residues long. Here the CDR3 reads CASSSGLAGGPSEQFF. The CDR3, as DNA: TGTGCCAGCAGCTCCGGACTAGCGGGAGGGCCTAGTGAGCAGTTCTTC.

This clone was detected only once. The chain links TRBV6-1 to TRBJ2-3; 11 bases match TRBD2. The germline V gene has CDR1 MNHNS and CDR2 SASEGT. This CDR3 comprises 16 residues. V gave up 4 bases and J gave up 2 bases; unmatched junction bases: 5. The CDR3 DNA reads TGTGCCAGCAGTGGGGGACTAGCGGCAAACACAGATACGCAGTATTTT. As protein: CASSGGLAANTDTQYF.

This sequence joins TRBV5-1 and TRBJ2-3; 7 nucleotides align to TRBD1. V dropped 4 bases and J dropped 6; count of bases not matched to a gene: 8. CDR3 size: 14 residues. Germline CDR1 is SGHRS and CDR2 is YFSETQ. The CDR3 nucleotides are TGCGCCAGCAGCCCTGGGGACAGAAGGGATACGCAGTATTTT. It specifies CASSPGDRRDTQYF.

The V gene is TRBV5-4, the J gene TRBJ2-3, with 11 positions matching TRBD1. The V and J ends lost 4 bases and 6 bases, in that order; junction bases with no gene match: 7. CDR1 is SGHNT, CDR2 YYREEE, per germline (reference sequence). This CDR3 has 15 residues. For the CDR3, the DNA is TGTGCCAGCAGCCCACGGACAGGGGGCGATGATACGCAGTATTTT. This translates into CASSPRTGGDDTQYF.

The rearrangement joins TRBV7-3 to TRBJ2-1; a possible D gene is TRBD2 (6 bases). Trimming removed 3 bases from V and 7 bases from J, with 13 bases in between. The CDR3 sequence is 14 residues long. Germline CDR1 is SGHTA and CDR2 is FQGTGA. In nucleotides, the CDR3 is TGTGCCAGCAGCTTGGGTTATGGGGGGAATGAGCAGTTCTTC. Translated: CASSLGYGGNEQFF.

The V gene is TRBV4-2, the J gene TRBJ2-7, with D uncertain. The CDR3 contains 13 residues. Per the germline V gene, CDR1 is LGHNA and CDR2 is YNFKEQ. V was cut by 0 bases and J by 2 bases, with 5 bases left in between. The chain's CDR3 is CASSQDQTYEQYF. Here the CDR3 DNA reads TGTGCCAGCAGCCAAGACCAAACCTACGAGCAGTACTTC.

This chain connects TRBV28 to TRBJ1-2; TRBD1 agrees at 8 bases. With V trimmed by 5 bases and J by 3 bases, 11 bases remained unmatched. The CDR3 extends over 16 amino acids. The germline V gene has CDR1 MDHEN and CDR2 SYDVKM. Here the CDR3 DNA reads TGTGCCAGCAGTATTCTCGCGGCGACAGGGGACTATGGCTACACCTTC. Its translation is CASSILAATGDYGYTF.

The gene calls are TRBV30 and TRBJ2-7, with D perhaps TRBD2 (6 bases). Germline V CDR1 and CDR2: GTSNPN, SVGIG (reference sequence). Trimming took 3 bases from V and 6 from J, leaving 9 bases between them. There are 11 residues in the CDR3. The CDR3 spells CAWSPAGEQYF. Written as DNA, the CDR3 is TGTGCCTGGAGCCCAGCGGGCGAGCAGTACTTC.

This clone was observed a single time. The rearrangement links TRBV29-1 to TRBJ2-3; 11 bases match TRBD2. CDR1 is SQVTM, CDR2 ANQGSEA, per germline. V was pared by 5 bases and J by 3 bases, with 4 bases of the junction left unmatched. The CDR3 sequence is 14 residues long. The CDR3 here is CSVTLAGGTDTQYF. The DNA of the CDR3 is TGCAGCGTTACGTTAGCGGGAGGGACAGATACGCAGTATTTT.

This chain connects TRBV5-6 to TRBJ2-7; D uncertain. The CDR3 sequence is 15 residues long. V lost 0 bases to trimming and J lost 0 bases, with 10 bases between them. CDR1 and CDR2 (germline): SGHDT, YYEEEE. The DNA of the CDR3 is TGTGCCAGCAGCTTGGATGGCCCTGGCTCCTACGAGCAGTACTTC. It is translated as CASSLDGPGSYEQYF.